A selection of T cell receptor beta chains follows, all from one sample in a study of CD8+CD57+ T cells in acquired aplastic anemia. From the reads, TCRdb called clonotypes with MiXCR, one entry per CDR3 protein. This sample has 160,000 or so distinct CDR3 sequences, with 60% to 80% found just once. Sequenced input: sorted CD4+, CD8+, or CD8+CD57+ T cells (not recorded which) from PBMCs. The receptors were sampled from a human donor with aplastic anemia. CDR3s include the opening cysteine and the closing phenylalanine or tryptophan. D genes are given only for firm matches. Not all rows give a size; the values are once, few, many and, for expanded clones, a class.

d_call	v_call	cdr3_length	j_call	clone_size	cdr3_nt	cdr3_aa
NA	TRBV24-1	14	TRBJ2-1	NA	TGTGCCACCAGTGATCGACCTGAGGGGAATGAGCAGTTCTTC	CATSDRPEGNEQFF
TRBD2	TRBV7-3	16	TRBJ2-1	NA	TGTGCCAGCAGTTTAGCGAGGGCGGGAGGGCCCGTTGAGCAGTTCTTC	CASSLARAGGPVEQFF
TRBD1	TRBV12-3/TRBV12-4	13	TRBJ2-7	NA	TGTACCAGCAGTTTTGGACAGGGGTACGAGCAGTACTTC	CTSSFGQGYEQYF
TRBD1	TRBV10-3	13	TRBJ2-7	NA	TGTGCCATCAACACAGGGGGAATGTACGAGCAGTACTTC	CAINTGGMYEQYF
TRBD1	TRBV7-3	14	TRBJ2-2	NA	TGTGCCAGTAGCGAGGGGGCCTACACCGGGGAGCTGTTTTTT	CASSEGAYTGELFF
NA	TRBV11-2	11	TRBJ2-5	NA	TGTGCCATCAGGGCAGAAGAGACCCAGTACTTC	CAIRAEETQYF
TRBD1	TRBV7-9	14	TRBJ1-1	NA	TGTGCCAGCAGCTGGGACAGGGGGAACACTGAAGCTTTCTTT	CASSWDRGNTEAFF
NA	TRBV10-1	13	TRBJ2-7	NA	TGCGCCAGCCGTGTAAGGATCTCCTACGAGCAGTACTTC	CASRVRISYEQYF
NA	TRBV7-2	14	TRBJ1-3	NA	TGTGCCAGCAGCTTAGTCCGCGCTGGAAACACCATATATTTT	CASSLVRAGNTIYF
NA	TRBV5-1	15	TRBJ1-5	once	TGCGCCAGCAGCTTCCGACAGGTTAGCAATCAGCCCCAGCATTTT	CASSFRQVSNQPQHF
NA	TRBV7-3	12	TRBJ1-6	few	TGTGCCAGCAGCTTAGATCGGACACCCCTCCACTTT	CASSLDRTPLHF
NA	TRBV15	16	TRBJ1-2	once	TGTGCCACCAGCAGAGAATTGGGGATAGCTAACTATGGCTACACCTTC	CATSRELGIANYGYTF
TRBD1	TRBV29-1	11	TRBJ1-3	NA	TGCAGCGCGGGACAGCGGGACACCATATATTTT	CSAGQRDTIYF
NA	TRBV10-1	10	TRBJ1-2	NA	TGCGCCAGCAGGAGGGGGAGCTACACCTTC	CASRRGSYTF
TRBD2	TRBV7-8	15	TRBJ2-1	few	TGTGCCAGCAGCCTAGCGGGGGACCTTTACAATGAGCAGTTCTTC	CASSLAGDLYNEQFF
NA	TRBV5-4	14	TRBJ2-5	NA	TGTGCCAGCAGCTTCGCGGGGCCCAGAGAGACCCAGTACTTC	CASSFAGPRETQYF
NA	TRBV24-1	15	TRBJ2-5	NA	TGTGCCACCAGTGATGTTAATCAGGGTGTAGAGACCCAGTACTTC	CATSDVNQGVETQYF
TRBD1	TRBV19	13	TRBJ2-7	NA	TGTGCCAGTAGTAGCGGACAGGGGACAGAGCAGTACTTC	CASSSGQGTEQYF
TRBD2	TRBV10-1	15	TRBJ2-7	NA	TGCGCCAGCAGTGAGACTAGCGGAAGCTCCTACGAGCAGTACTTC	CASSETSGSSYEQYF
NA	TRBV7-3	16	TRBJ2-7	few	TGTGCCAGCAGCTTGGTGGGGGACCTATCATCCTACGAGCAGTACTTC	CASSLVGDLSSYEQYF
NA	TRBV7-9	14	TRBJ2-5	few	TGTGCCAGCAGCTTAGGGGGTGGACAAGAGACCCAGTACTTC	CASSLGGGQETQYF
NA	TRBV9	15	TRBJ2-2	NA	TGTGCCAGCAGCGTAGCCCTAAGAGGCTCCGGGGAGCTGTTTTTT	CASSVALRGSGELFF
TRBD1	TRBV20-1	13	TRBJ2-1	NA	TGCAGTGCAGCGGGACAGGGTTACAATGAGCAGTTCTTC	CSAAGQGYNEQFF
TRBD1	TRBV7-9	14	TRBJ1-2	NA	TGTGCCAGTAGTATTGAGACAGGGAACTATGGCTACACCTTC	CASSIETGNYGYTF
NA	TRBV24-1	13	TRBJ1-1	NA	TGTGCCACCAGTGATTCGACAGAGTTTGAAGCTTTCTTT	CATSDSTEFEAFF
NA	TRBV2	15	TRBJ2-3	once	TGTGCCAGCAGTGTCAATCGGGGAGAGACAGATACGCAGTATTTT	CASSVNRGETDTQYF
NA	TRBV6-5	11	TRBJ2-7	NA	TGTGCCAGCAGCTTACTGTCCGAGCAGTACTTC	CASSLLSEQYF
TRBD2	TRBV19	13	TRBJ2-1	NA	TGTGCCAGTGGGACTAGCGGTTACAATGAGCAGTTCTTC	CASGTSGYNEQFF
TRBD2	TRBV3-1	21	TRBJ2-5	few	TGTGCCAGCAGCCAAGATAAAGGTGACTGGGGAATCGGGGGGGCCCAAGAGACCCAGTACTTC	CASSQDKGDWGIGGAQETQYF
TRBD2	TRBV9	16	TRBJ2-3	NA	TGTGCCAGCAGCGCAACCGGGGGGGTTAGCACAGATACGCAGTATTTT	CASSATGGVSTDTQYF
NA	TRBV19	13	TRBJ1-6	NA	TGTGCCAGTAGTCATAACAGGGCTTCACCCCTCCACTTT	CASSHNRASPLHF
TRBD2	TRBV7-6	16	TRBJ2-5	NA	TGTGCCAGCAGCTTAGGCGAACCTAGCGGAAGAGAGACCCAGTACTTC	CASSLGEPSGRETQYF